The rows below give T cell receptor beta chains drawn from one sample of a study of blood T cell dynamics during melanoma immunotherapy. Sequencing used immunoSEQ multiplex PCR; TCRdb keeps in-frame clones, though not all of them. The sample has more than 4,000 clones; less than 90% are singletons. This sample comprised blood, obtained from a patient treated with checkpoint blockade. These receptors originate from a human donor with melanoma. The CDR3 runs from the conserved cysteine through the conserved F or W. Each record gives: V gene, J gene, CDR3 protein.

TRBV2	TRBJ1-2	CANTGQAGPDGYTF
TRBV9	TRBJ2-7	CASSPSGRGSYEQYF
TRBV4-1	TRBJ1-2	CASSQGTGDGGYTF
TRBV25-1	TRBJ1-6	CASSEYGGPNSPLHF
TRBV18	TRBJ1-2	CASSPPDYGYTF
TRBV6-5	TRBJ1-1	CASSRARGLSTEAFF
TRBV18	TRBJ1-4	CASSLSPSTNEKLFF
TRBV10-3	TRBJ2-7	CAISKGLADSYEQYF
TRBV4-2	TRBJ1-1	CASSRSEAEAFF
TRBV11-2	TRBJ2-2	CASSLNPGGTGELFF
TRBV18	TRBJ1-3	CASSPQPTSGNTIYF
TRBV6-6	TRBJ1-4	CASSPPGPLNEKLFF
TRBV6-1	TRBJ2-1	CASSGTRGSAEQFF
TRBV5-6	TRBJ2-7	CASSLVGSANEQYF
TRBV19	TRBJ2-3	CASRGGPKITDTQYF
TRBV18	TRBJ1-1	CASSPQQEKAFF
TRBV6-6	TRBJ1-1	CASSYVLGNTEAFF
TRBV27	TRBJ1-2	CASSSPRLQARDGYTF
TRBV6-1	TRBJ1-3	CASSEAVISGNTIYF
TRBV6-5	TRBJ2-7	CASSTFARAEQYF
TRBV5-4	TRBJ1-1	CASSLESHTGGGEAFF
TRBV7-2	TRBJ2-3	CASSLTRGTDTQYF
TRBV14	TRBJ1-2	CASSRDRSNYGYTF
TRBV21-1	TRBJ1-1	CASTLDRGQAFF
TRBV6-5	TRBJ1-2	CASSRDRVDYGYTF
TRBV5-6	TRBJ2-7	CASSFADGTGPEQYF
TRBV30	TRBJ1-3	CAWRLRLNTIYF
TRBV6-6	TRBJ2-5	CATARAAGETQYF
TRBV7-6	TRBJ1-1	CASSLGWGNTEAFF
TRBV6-6	TRBJ2-2	CASSYSGGDTGELFF
TRBV30	TRBJ1-3	CAWSATSGNTIYF
TRBV7-9	TRBJ2-7	CASSLAKTGNEQYF
TRBV27	TRBJ1-5	CASSLTGTGSSNQPQHF
TRBV5-1	TRBJ1-1	CASSSQVNTEAFF
TRBV4-3	TRBJ2-2	CASSQVGSRGSAGELFF
TRBV5-1	TRBJ1-1	CASSLWAGEGTEAFF
TRBV18	TRBJ1-2	CASSTGTGDGYTF
TRBV5-1	-	CASSFEQSYEQYF
TRBV19	TRBJ1-2	CASSRDGGLYGYTF
TRBV7-2	TRBJ2-5	CASTYRGLETQYF
TRBV2	TRBJ2-6	CASSKGTGKSGANVLTF
TRBV6-6	TRBJ1-1	CASSYANTEAFF
TRBV7-7	TRBJ2-3	CASSLHDDTDTQYF
TRBV5-1	TRBJ1-2	CASSLDTGTVYGYTF
TRBV14	TRBJ1-1	CASSRQGNTEAFF
TRBV11-2	TRBJ1-1	CASSPGSNTEAFF
TRBV19	TRBJ2-3	CASSSGLLTDTQYF
TRBV5-1	TRBJ2-7	CASSLQGTSYEQYF
TRBV7-2	TRBJ1-1	CASSRGTGTTEAFF
TRBV12-5	TRBJ2-7	CASSLIGAGAYEQYF
TRBV10-1	TRBJ2-7	CASSELRGDGEIYEQYF
TRBV5-8	TRBJ1-5	CASSPTTAGANQPQHF
TRBV5-1	TRBJ2-7	CASSLGFGDSYEQYF
TRBV5-6	TRBJ1-2	CASSVGTARWDGYTF